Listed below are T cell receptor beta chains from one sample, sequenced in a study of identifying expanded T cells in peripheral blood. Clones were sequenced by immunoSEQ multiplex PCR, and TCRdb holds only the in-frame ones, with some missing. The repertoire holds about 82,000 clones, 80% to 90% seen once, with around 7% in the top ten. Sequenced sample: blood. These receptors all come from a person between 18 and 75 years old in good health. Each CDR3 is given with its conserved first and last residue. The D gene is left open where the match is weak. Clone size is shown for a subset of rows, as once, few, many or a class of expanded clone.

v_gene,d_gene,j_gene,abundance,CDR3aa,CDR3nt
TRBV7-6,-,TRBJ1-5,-,CASSLVGGSNQPQHF,TGTGCCAGCAGCTTAGTAGGGGGAAGCAATCAGCCCCAGCATTTT
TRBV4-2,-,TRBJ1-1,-,CASSQAGRRNTEAFF,TGTGCCAGCAGCCAAGCGGGGAGGAGGAACACTGAAGCTTTCTTT
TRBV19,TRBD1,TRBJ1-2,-,CASTALDRNYGYTF,TGTGCCAGTACCGCTCTGGACAGGAACTATGGCTACACCTTC
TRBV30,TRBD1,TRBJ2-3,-,CARGQGTDTQYF,TGTGCCCGAGGACAGGGCACAGATACGCAGTATTTT
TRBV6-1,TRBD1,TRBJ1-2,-,CASSEASWTGGQGYTF,TGTGCCAGCAGTGAAGCATCATGGACAGGGGGCCAAGGCTACACCTTC
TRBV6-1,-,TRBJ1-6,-,CASSVGTGYNSPLHF,TGTGCCAGCAGTGTCGGCACAGGCTATAATTCACCCCTCCACTTT
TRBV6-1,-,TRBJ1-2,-,CASSDPGFYGYTF,TGTGCCAGCAGTGACCCAGGGTTCTATGGCTACACCTTC
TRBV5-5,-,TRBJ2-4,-,CASSLAGEQTGEGNIQYF,TGTGCCAGCAGCTTGGCGGGGGAACAAACAGGGGAAGGAAACATTCAGTACTTC
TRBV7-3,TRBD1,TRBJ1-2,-,CASSLTFAGRGRTGRNRGYTF,TGTGCCAGCAGCTTAACGTTCGCAGGTCGCGGACGGACAGGGCGAAATAGAGGCTACACCTTC
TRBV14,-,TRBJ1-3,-,CASSQTYSGNTIYF,TGTGCCAGCAGCCAGACCTACTCTGGAAACACCATATATTTT
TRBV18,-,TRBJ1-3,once,CASSQGLGSGNTIYF,TGTGCCAGCTCACAGGGTCTCGGTTCTGGAAACACCATATATTTT
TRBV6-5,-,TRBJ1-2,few,CASSLRRTENYGYTF,TGTGCCAGCAGTCTCCGGAGGACAGAGAACTATGGCTACACCTTC
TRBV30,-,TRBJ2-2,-,CAWNNKGSGELFF,TGTGCCTGGAACAATAAGGGATCCGGGGAGCTGTTTTTT
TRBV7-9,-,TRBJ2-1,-,CASSLADTHNEQFF,TGTGCCAGCAGCTTAGCGGACACCCACAATGAGCAGTTCTTC
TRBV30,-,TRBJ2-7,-,CAWRTDQLGSYEQYF,TGTGCCTGGCGGACAGACCAATTGGGGTCCTACGAGCAGTACTTC
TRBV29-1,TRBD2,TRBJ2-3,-,CSAPGLASGSRRFTDTQYF,TGCAGCGCCCCGGGACTTGCTAGCGGGAGCCGAAGGTTCACAGATACGCAGTATTTT
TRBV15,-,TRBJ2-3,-,CATSRGRADTQYF,TGTGCCACCAGTCGGGGGCGGGCAGATACGCAGTATTTT
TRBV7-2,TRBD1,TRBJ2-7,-,CASSYNRGSHEQYF,TGTGCCAGCAGCTACAACAGGGGGTCCCACGAGCAGTACTTC
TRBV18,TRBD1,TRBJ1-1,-,CASSPPGQVEAFF,TGTGCCAGCTCACCACCGGGACAGGTTGAAGCTTTCTTT
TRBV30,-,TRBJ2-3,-,CAWSSGRETDTQYF,TGTGCCTGGAGTTCCGGACGAGAGACAGATACGCAGTATTTT
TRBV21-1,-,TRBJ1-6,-,CASSPRTGKQGNIYNSPLHF,TGTGCCAGCAGCCCCCGGACAGGGAAGCAGGGAAATATCTATAATTCACCCCTCCACTTT
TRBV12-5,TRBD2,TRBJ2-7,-,CASGLYSGSPYEQYF,TGTGCTAGTGGTTTATATAGCGGGAGCCCCTACGAGCAGTACTTC
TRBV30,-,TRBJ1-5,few,CAWSVKGHQPQHF,TGTGCCTGGAGTGTTAAGGGGCATCAGCCCCAGCATTTT
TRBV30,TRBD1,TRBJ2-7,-,CAWSRSTGTGGLEQYF,TGTGCCTGGAGTCGTTCCACCGGGACAGGGGGCTTGGAGCAGTACTTC
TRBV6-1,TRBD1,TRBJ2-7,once,CASSDGTGPKYEQYF,TGTGCCAGCAGTGACGGGACAGGGCCAAAATACGAGCAGTACTTC
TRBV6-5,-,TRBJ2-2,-,CASSSRTGPTGELFF,TGTGCCAGCAGTAGTAGAACAGGGCCGACCGGGGAGCTGTTTTTT
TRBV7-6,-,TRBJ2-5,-,CASSFGETQYF,TGTGCCAGCAGCTTTGGAGAGACCCAGTACTTC
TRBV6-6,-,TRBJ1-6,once,CAGSPSGNSPLHF,TGTGCCGGATCCCCATCCGGAAATTCACCCCTCCACTTT
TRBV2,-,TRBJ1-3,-,CASHLGGAGNTIYF,TGTGCCAGCCACTTGGGGGGAGCTGGAAACACCATATATTTT
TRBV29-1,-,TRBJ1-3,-,CSVEQPASGNTIYF,TGCAGCGTTGAACAGCCAGCCTCTGGAAACACCATATATTTT
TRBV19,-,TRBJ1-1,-,CASSNQGAVYTEAFF,TGTGCCAGCAGCAATCAAGGGGCGGTGTACACTGAAGCTTTCTTT
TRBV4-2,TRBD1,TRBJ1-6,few,CASRAGGGNSPLHF,TGTGCCAGCAGAGCAGGGGGCGGCAATTCACCCCTCCACTTT
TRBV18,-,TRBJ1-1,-,CASQETEGTEAFF,TGTGCCAGCCAAGAGACGGAAGGAACTGAAGCTTTCTTT
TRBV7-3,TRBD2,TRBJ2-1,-,CASSPRPGLAGADEQFF,TGTGCCAGCAGCCCCCGCCCCGGACTAGCGGGAGCCGATGAGCAGTTCTTC
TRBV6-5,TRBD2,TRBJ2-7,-,CASSLGLAANSYEQYF,TGTGCCAGCAGTTTGGGGCTAGCGGCGAACTCCTACGAGCAGTACTTC
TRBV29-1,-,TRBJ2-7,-,CSVPKGGLEQYF,TGCAGCGTACCAAAGGGGGGTCTCGAGCAGTACTTC
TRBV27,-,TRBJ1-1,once,CASRLQGRGLRNTEAFF,TGTGCCAGCAGACTACAGGGAAGGGGACTACGGAACACTGAAGCTTTCTTT
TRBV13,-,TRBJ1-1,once,CASSIEGDNMNTEAFF,TGTGCCAGCAGCATAGAAGGGGACAACATGAACACTGAAGCTTTCTTT
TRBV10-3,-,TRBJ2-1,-,CAISEILNNEQFF,TGTGCCATCAGTGAGATATTGAACAATGAGCAGTTCTTC
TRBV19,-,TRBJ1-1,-,CASSIPGKGEAFF,TGTGCCAGTAGTATCCCGGGAAAGGGAGAAGCTTTCTTT
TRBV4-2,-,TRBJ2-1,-,CASRTVQEVDDEQFF,TGTGCCAGCAGGACTGTCCAAGAAGTGGATGATGAGCAGTTCTTC
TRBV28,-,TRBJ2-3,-,CASSLGLYTDTQYF,TGTGCCAGCAGTTTAGGACTATACACAGATACGCAGTATTTT